This T cell receptor beta chain was captured by sequencing in a study of shared clonotypes between healthy human individuals. As for the study in general: Each donor contributed plates that comprised three CD4 naive, three CD4 memory, two CD8 naive and one CD8 memory. Study results and caveats: Enrolling few donors narrowed the genetic and exposure-history diversity that was represented.

Investigators spread the genomic DNA of each subset evenly over several immunoSEQ plates. TCRdb's table, derived via immunoSEQ multiplex PCR, lists solely in-frame clones and lacks some. Among about 2.4 million clones listed, approximately 93% were seen once. Remarks on this clone: The antigen is unknown.

This CDR3 has 16 residues. Germline V lookup: CDR1 SEHNR, CDR2 FQNEAQ (reference sequence). The V and J ends lost 2 bases and 7 bases, in that order; junction bases with no gene match: 6. This chain links TRBV7-9 with TRBJ1-4; 11 nucleotides match TRBD1. This receptor was taken from a man aged 18 to 29 in good health. Some clones in this sample may be carry-over from other donors' samples. Source material: naive CD4+ T cells from PBMCs. Subset defined: CD45RA+ positively selected. CDR3 nucleotides: TGTGCCAGCAGCTTATTGTTAGGGACAGGGGGTGAAAAACTGTTTTTT. Encoded protein: CASSLLLGTGGEKLFF.